The clone carrying this TCR beta chain was picked up a small number of times. No antigen is known for it. This PCR relied on a set of 60 Vbeta primers and 13 Jbeta primers. The data were produced by immunoSEQ multiplex PCR, yet TCRdb's version contains in-frame clones alone and is incomplete. The sample includes approximately 180,000 clones, 75% to 85% seen only once; the top ten take about 3.8%. This record comes from a study of cytomegalovirus exposure and HLA in healthy donors. Looked up from germline, CDR1 is SGHAT and CDR2 is FQNNGV. The CDR3 totals 16 residues. The V gene end was trimmed by 4 bases and the J gene end by 4 bases; junction bases not matched to a gene: 6. Points from the study as a whole: Later analysis identified several of the most significant clusters that appeared linked to common viral pathogens. The Asian-associated ancestry cluster reportedly had fewer N-insertions than the roughly 670-donor mean in a later analysis. About 87% or about 30% of the time was how often most TCR beta V segments were productive, according to an earlier analysis.

The sequence was obtained from a woman aged 55-69 years in good health and CMV-seropositive. This chain uses TRBV11-2 with TRBJ2-5; 13 bases line up with TRBD2. The specimen was PBMCs. CDR3 DNA: TGTGCCAGCAGCTCCCGGACTAGCGGGAGTTCAGAGACCCAGTACTTC. Encoded protein: CASSSRTSGSSETQYF.